This TCR beta chain was sequenced in a study of identical twins. There are 15 residues in the CDR3. Per germline, CDR1 DFQATT and CDR2 SNEGSKA (reference sequence). V shed 3 bases and J shed 2 bases, with 14 bases lying between them. Template switching supplied a universal primer site; unique molecular identifiers were carried on the cDNA. One entry per CDR3 protein results from TCRdb running MiXCR on the 5' RACE reads. The repertoire holds some 440,000 distinct CDR3 sequences, 24% seen once, with about 2.9% in the top ten. Healthy Caucasians made up all donors. Only a few counts were recorded for this clonotype. These sequences were also reported in another study, on T cells expressing NK-cell markers.

This sequence originates from a young woman in good health. This sequence joins TRBV20-1 and TRBJ1-5; D gene unclear. The sample was CD4+ T cells sorted from blood. The CDR3 sequence is CSASLYWYGNQPQHF. The CDR3 nucleotides are TGCAGTGCTAGCCTCTACTGGTACGGCAATCAGCCCCAGCATTTT.